Below, 5 T cell receptor beta chains from the same sample are listed, as sequenced in a study of blood T cell repertoires in COVID-19. TCRdb's table, derived via immunoSEQ multiplex PCR, lists solely in-frame clones and lacks some. The sample includes approximately 61,000 clones, around 77% of them seen just once. Material: peripheral blood. The receptor source for this set is an elderly man with active or convalescent COVID-19.

The V call is TRBV6-6, the J call TRBJ1-5; 9 bases fit TRBD1. Per germline, CDR1 MNHNY and CDR2 SVGAGI (reference sequence). The CDR3 sequence is 15 residues long. J was trimmed by 3 bases and V by 6 bases; bases with no gene match: 6. CDR3 bases: TGTGCCAGCAGAACTACAGGGGGCAACAATCAGCCCCAGCATTTT. This encodes CASRTTGGNNQPQHF.

J is TRBJ2-5 and V is TRBV28; 12 nucleotides match TRBD2. In germline, CDR1 is MDHEN, CDR2 SYDVKM. This CDR3 spans 16 amino acids. V lost 3 bases, J lost 5 bases, and 7 bases stayed unmatched. The CDR3 reads CASSFSGLAGKETQYF. In DNA form, the CDR3 reads TGTGCCAGCAGTTTTTCTGGACTAGCGGGAAAGGAGACCCAGTACTTC.

The genes are TRBV28 and TRBJ2-3, with D maybe TRBD1 (6 bases). Germline V gene sequence: CDR1 MDHEN, CDR2 SYDVKM. The V end lost 3 bases, the J end lost 0 bases, and 10 bases lay between the germline ends. The CDR3 is 15 amino acids. The CDR3 DNA is TGTGCCAGCAGTTTTAGGACAGATAGCACAGATACGCAGTATTTT. This gives the protein CASSFRTDSTDTQYF.

The chain links TRBV19 to TRBJ2-7, with 8 bases identical to TRBD1. The CDR3 totals 13 residues. CDR1 is LNHDA and CDR2 is SQIVND in the germline V gene (reference sequence). J was trimmed by 3 bases and V by 7 bases; bases with no gene match: 5. CDR3 loop: CASKGQGDYEQYF. CDR3 in DNA: TGTGCCAGTAAAGGACAGGGTGACTACGAGCAGTACTTC.

The V call is TRBV3-1 (or the pseudogene TRBV3-2), the J call TRBJ2-7; 8 bases agree with TRBD2. This CDR3 is 15 amino acids long. With V trimmed by 4 bases and J by 2 bases, 7 bases remained unmatched. Germline CDR1 reads LGHDT; CDR2 reads YNNKEL (reference sequence). The CDR3 spells CASSPLSGLAYEQYF. DNA of the CDR3: TGTGCCAGCAGCCCCCTATCGGGACTAGCCTACGAGCAGTACTTC.